The clone carrying this T cell receptor (beta chain) was counted between two and nine times. Its antigen is as yet unknown. The CDR3 loop spans 12 amino acids. V was pared by 5 bases and J by 8 bases, with 12 bases between. Germline V gene lookup returns CDR1 SEHNR and CDR2 FQNEAQ (reference sequence). This sample stems from a study of T-cell memory formation after mild COVID-19. Notes on the study in general: Whereas later expanders leaned CD4+, clones contracting day 15 to 85 showed a balanced CD4/CD8 makeup. For contracting clones, CD4+ ones sat mainly in CM and EM, CD8+ in EMRA. For second-wave clones that peaked at day 37, SARS-CoV-2 specificity went unverified.

MiXCR, run by TCRdb on the 5' RACE reads, gives a single entry per CDR3 protein. Of approximately 500,000 distinct CDR3 sequences in the sample, approximately 25% were seen once. Sequenced sample: PBMCs or a T cell subset sorted from them (not recorded which). This TCR was sampled from an adult woman who had mild COVID-19 (a few samples of this study predate the infection). Cell type and time point are not known. The rearrangement uses TRBV7-9 and TRBJ1-1; no clear D gene. This CDR3 reads CASSTTSLEAFF. The CDR3 nucleotides read TGTGCCAGCAGCACCACGAGTCTGGAAGCTTTCTTT.